This TCR beta chain was recovered during a study of T cells in Graves' hyperthyroidism and ophthalmopathy. Study conclusions and caveats: Ophthalmopathy stood apart from stable hyperthyroidism in a 13 V-J model.

This clonotype was seen a handful of times. Its antigen is still unknown. RNA transcripts yielded amplified TCR beta CDR3 regions. The primer set for the first-round RT-PCR of the TCR CDR3 was HTBI. TCRdb reprocessed the multiplex PCR reads via MiXCR and lists one record per CDR3 protein. The sample carries 490,000 or so distinct CDR3 sequences, about 20% recorded once. The TCR sequence derives from a woman aged 70-85 years with Graves' ophthalmopathy. Sequencing used blood.

The CDR3 nucleotides read TGTGCCAGCAGCTTGGCCGTCAGGGGAGGTCAGGAGCAGTTCTTC. Translated: CASSLAVRGGQEQFF. The chain combines TRBV5-5 with TRBJ2-1; D is tentatively TRBD1 or TRBD2 (6 bases each). Germline CDR1 reads SGHKS; CDR2 reads YYEKEE (reference sequence). V lost 0 bases and J lost 10, with 17 bases in between. The CDR3 totals 15 residues.